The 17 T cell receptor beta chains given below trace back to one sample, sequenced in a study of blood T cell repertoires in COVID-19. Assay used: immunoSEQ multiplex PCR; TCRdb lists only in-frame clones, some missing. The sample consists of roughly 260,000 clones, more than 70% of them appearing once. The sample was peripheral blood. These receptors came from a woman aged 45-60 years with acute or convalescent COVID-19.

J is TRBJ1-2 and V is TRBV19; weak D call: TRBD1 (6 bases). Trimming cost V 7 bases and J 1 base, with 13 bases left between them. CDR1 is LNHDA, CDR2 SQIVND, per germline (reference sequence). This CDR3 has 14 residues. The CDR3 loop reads CASTWAGDNYGYTF. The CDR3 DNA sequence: TGTGCCAGTACATGGGCAGGGGATAACTATGGCTACACCTTC.

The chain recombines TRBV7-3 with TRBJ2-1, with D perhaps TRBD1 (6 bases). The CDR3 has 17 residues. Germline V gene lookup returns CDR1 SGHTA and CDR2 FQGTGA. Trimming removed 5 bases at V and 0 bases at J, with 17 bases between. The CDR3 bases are TGTGCCAGCAGCCCAACTCGGGCAGGGGCCTCCTACAATGAGCAGTTCTTC. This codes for CASSPTRAGASYNEQFF. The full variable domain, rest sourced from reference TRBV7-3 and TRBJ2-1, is GAGVSQTPSNKVTEKGKYVELRCDPISGHTALYWYRQSLGQGPEFLIYFQGTGAADDSGLPNDRFFAVRPEGSVSTLKIQRTERGDSAVYLCASSPTRAGASYNEQFFGPGTRLTVL.

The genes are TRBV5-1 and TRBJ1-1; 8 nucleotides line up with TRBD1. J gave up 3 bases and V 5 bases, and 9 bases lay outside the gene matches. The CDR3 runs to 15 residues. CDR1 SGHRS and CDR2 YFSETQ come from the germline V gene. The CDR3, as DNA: TGCGCCAGCAGTTTCTCAACAGGGGGAGACACTGAAGCTTTCTTT. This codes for CASSFSTGGDTEAFF.

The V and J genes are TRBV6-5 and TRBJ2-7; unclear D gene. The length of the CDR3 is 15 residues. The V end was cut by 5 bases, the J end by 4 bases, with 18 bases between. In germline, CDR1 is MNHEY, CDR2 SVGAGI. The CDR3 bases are TGTGCCAGCAGTCAATTCGGTGCAGGTAGTTACGAGCAGTACTTC. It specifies CASSQFGAGSYEQYF.

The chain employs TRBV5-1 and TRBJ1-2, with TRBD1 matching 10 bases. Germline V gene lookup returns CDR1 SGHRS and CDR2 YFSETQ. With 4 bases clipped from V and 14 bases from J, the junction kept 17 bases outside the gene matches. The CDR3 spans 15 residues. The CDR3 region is CASSHNPRDRGPYTF. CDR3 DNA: TGCGCCAGCAGCCACAACCCCCGGGACAGGGGTCCCTATACCTTC.

DNA for the CDR3: TGTGCCTGGAGGGGAGGACAGGCAAACACCTACGAGCAGTACTTC. It is translated as CAWRGGQANTYEQYF. The chain couples TRBV30 to TRBJ2-7, with D possibly matching TRBD1 (7 bases). V was trimmed by 3 bases and J by 2 bases, leaving 17 bases between them. Per germline, CDR1 GTSNPN and CDR2 SVGIG (reference sequence). CDR3 length: 15 residues.

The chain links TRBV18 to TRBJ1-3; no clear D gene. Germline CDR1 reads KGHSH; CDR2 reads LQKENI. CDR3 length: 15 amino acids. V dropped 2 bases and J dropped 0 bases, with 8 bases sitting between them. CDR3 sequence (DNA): TGTGCCAGCTCACCAAACAGCCGCTCTGGAAACACCATATATTTT. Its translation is CASSPNSRSGNTIYF.

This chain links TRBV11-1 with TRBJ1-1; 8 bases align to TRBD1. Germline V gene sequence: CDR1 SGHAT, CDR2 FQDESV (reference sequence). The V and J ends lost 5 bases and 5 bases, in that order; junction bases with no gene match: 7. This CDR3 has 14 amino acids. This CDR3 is CASSLGQGWTEAFF. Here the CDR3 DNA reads TGTGCCAGCAGCCTCGGACAGGGCTGGACTGAAGCTTTCTTT. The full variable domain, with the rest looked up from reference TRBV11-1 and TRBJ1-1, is EAEVAQSPRYKITEKSQAVAFWCDPISGHATLYWYRQILGQGPELLVQFQDESVVDDSQLPKDRFSAERLKGVDSTLKIQPAELGDSAMYLCASSLGQGWTEAFFGQGTRLTVV.

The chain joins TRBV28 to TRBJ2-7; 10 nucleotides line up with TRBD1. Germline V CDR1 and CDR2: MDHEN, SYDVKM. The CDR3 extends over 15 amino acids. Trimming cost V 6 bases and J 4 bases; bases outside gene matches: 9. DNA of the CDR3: TGTGCCAGCAGGCTAAGGGACAGGGGTCCATACGAGCAGTACTTC. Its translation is CASRLRDRGPYEQYF. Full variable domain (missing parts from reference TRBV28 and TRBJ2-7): DVKVTQSSRYLVKRTGEKVFLECVQDMDHENMFWYRQDPGLGLRLIYFSYDVKMKEKGDIPEGYSVSREKKERFSLILESASTNQTSMYLCASRLRDRGPYEQYFGPGTRLTVT.

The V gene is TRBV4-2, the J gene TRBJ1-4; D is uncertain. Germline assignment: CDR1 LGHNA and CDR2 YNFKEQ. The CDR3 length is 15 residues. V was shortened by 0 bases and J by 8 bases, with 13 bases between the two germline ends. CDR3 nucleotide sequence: TGTGCCAGCAGCCAAGATTTCCAGGAGGAGGAAAAACTGTTTTTT. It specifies CASSQDFQEEEKLFF.

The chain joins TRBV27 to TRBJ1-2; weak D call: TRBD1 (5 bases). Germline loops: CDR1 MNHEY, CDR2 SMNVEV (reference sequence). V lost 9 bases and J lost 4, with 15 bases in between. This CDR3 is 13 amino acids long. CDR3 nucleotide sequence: TGTGCCAGTCTCGGAGGCGGGGGCTATGGCTACACCTTC. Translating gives CASLGGGGYGYTF.

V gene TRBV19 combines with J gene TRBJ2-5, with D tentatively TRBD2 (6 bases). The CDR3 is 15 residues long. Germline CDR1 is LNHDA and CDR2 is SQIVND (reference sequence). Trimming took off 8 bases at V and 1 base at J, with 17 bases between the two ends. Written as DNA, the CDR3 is TGTGCCAGTGCAACTTCACCGGGAGCCCAAGAGACCCAGTACTTC. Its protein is CASATSPGAQETQYF.

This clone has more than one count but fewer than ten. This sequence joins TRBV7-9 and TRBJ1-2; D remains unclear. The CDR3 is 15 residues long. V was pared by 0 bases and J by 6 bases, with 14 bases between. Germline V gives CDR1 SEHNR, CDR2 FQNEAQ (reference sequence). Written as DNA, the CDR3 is TGTGCCAGCAGCTTAGCCGTCATAAAAACGGATGGCTACACCTTC. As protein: CASSLAVIKTDGYTF.

CDR3 sequence: CASSSPGSQETQYF. Written as DNA, the CDR3 is TGTGCCAGCAGTTCCCCGGGGAGCCAAGAGACCCAGTACTTC. The chain uses TRBV28 and TRBJ2-5, with D maybe TRBD2 (5 bases). Trimming pared 4 bases from V and 1 base from J, leaving 10 bases between. Germline V gene lookup returns CDR1 MDHEN and CDR2 SYDVKM. The CDR3 loop spans 14 amino acids.

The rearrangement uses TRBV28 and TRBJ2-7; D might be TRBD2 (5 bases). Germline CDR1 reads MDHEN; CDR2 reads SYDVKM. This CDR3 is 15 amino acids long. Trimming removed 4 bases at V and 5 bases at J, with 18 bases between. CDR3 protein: CASSSPPRVRDEQYF. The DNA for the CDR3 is TGTGCCAGCAGTTCCCCCCCCCGCGTGCGGGACGAGCAGTACTTC. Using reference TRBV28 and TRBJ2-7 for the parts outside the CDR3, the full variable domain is DVKVTQSSRYLVKRTGEKVFLECVQDMDHENMFWYRQDPGLGLRLIYFSYDVKMKEKGDIPEGYSVSREKKERFSLILESASTNQTSMYLCASSSPPRVRDEQYFGPGTRLTVT.

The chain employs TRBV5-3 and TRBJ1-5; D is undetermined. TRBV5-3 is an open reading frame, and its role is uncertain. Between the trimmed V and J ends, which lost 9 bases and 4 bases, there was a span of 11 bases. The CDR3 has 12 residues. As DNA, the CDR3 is TGTGCCATCGAAGTGAGGAATCAGCCCCAGCATTTT. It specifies CAIEVRNQPQHF.

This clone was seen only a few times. DNA for the CDR3: TGTGCCATCAGAACACCGGGACAGGGGGTATCACCCCTCCACTTT. Translation: CAIRTPGQGVSPLHF. The chain is built from TRBV10-3 and TRBJ1-6; 11 nucleotides align to TRBD1. Germline trimming cut 6 bases from V and 10 bases from J; bases unmatched to any gene: 8. Germline V lookup: CDR1 ENHRY, CDR2 SYGVKD. The CDR3 length is 15 residues.